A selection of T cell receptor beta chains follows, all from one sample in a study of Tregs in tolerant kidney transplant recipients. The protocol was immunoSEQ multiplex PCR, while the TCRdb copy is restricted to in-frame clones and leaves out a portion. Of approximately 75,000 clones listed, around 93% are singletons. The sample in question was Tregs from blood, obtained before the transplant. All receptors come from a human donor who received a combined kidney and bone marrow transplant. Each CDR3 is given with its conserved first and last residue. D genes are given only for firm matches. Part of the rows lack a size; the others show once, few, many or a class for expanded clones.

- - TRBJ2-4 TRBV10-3 CAISESAGSIANTQYF TGTGCCATCAGTGAGTCGGCGGGCTCCATTGCGAACACTCAGTACTTC
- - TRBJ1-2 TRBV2 CASRVRDGYTF TGTGCCAGCAGAGTAAGGGACGGCTACACCTTC
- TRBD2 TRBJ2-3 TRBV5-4 CASSLRLAGTDTQYF TGTGCCAGCAGCTTGCGTCTAGCGGGGACAGATACGCAGTATTTT
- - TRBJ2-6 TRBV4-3 CASSQQGSGANVLTF TGCGCCAGCAGCCAACAGGGCTCTGGGGCCAACGTCCTGACTTTC
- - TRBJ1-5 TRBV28 CASSLQGWAGQPQHF TGTGCCAGCAGTTTACAGGGATGGGCGGGTCAGCCCCAGCATTTT
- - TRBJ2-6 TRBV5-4 CASSLRAGANVLTF TGTGCCAGCAGCTTGCGGGCTGGGGCCAACGTCCTGACTTTC
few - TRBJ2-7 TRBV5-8 CASSLWAYEQYF TGTGCCAGCAGCTTATGGGCCTACGAGCAGTACTTC
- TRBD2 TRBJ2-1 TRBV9 CASSLGLVSFNEQFF TGTGCCAGCAGTCTGGGACTAGTCAGTTTTAATGAGCAGTTCTTC
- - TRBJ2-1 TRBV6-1 CASKSRQGSGNEQFF TGTGCCAGCAAATCGAGGCAGGGTTCTGGCAATGAGCAGTTCTTC
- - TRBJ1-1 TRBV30 CAWSVQGPEAFF TGTGCCTGGAGTGTACAGGGCCCTGAAGCTTTCTTT
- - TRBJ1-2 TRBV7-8 CASSLAHSTNYGYTF TGTGCCAGCAGCTTAGCGCACAGCACCAACTATGGCTACACCTTC
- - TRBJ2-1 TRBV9 CASSVDGGSYNEQFF TGTGCCAGCAGCGTAGATGGGGGCTCCTACAATGAGCAGTTCTTC
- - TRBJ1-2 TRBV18 CASSPGAGFDYGYTF TGTGCCAGCTCACCAGGGGCAGGGTTTGACTATGGCTACACCTTC
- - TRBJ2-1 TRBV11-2 CASSLGGRFSIEQFF TGTGCCAGCAGCTTAGGGGGTAGGTTCTCCATTGAGCAGTTCTTC
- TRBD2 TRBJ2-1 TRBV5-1 CASSLGSGRSNEQFF TGCGCCAGCAGCTTGGGTAGCGGGAGGTCCAATGAGCAGTTCTTC
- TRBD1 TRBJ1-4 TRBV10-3 CAISEPGQGPQKLFF TGTGCCATCAGTGAGCCCGGACAGGGGCCCCAAAAACTGTTTTTT
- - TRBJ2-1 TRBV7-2 CASSVGLPGDEQFF TGTGCCAGCAGCGTGGGACTTCCGGGGGATGAGCAGTTCTTC
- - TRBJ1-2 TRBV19 CASSPSQVPAVYGYTF TGTGCCAGTAGTCCTTCTCAGGTCCCCGCAGTGTATGGCTACACCTTC
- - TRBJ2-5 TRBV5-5 CASSLLGARAQYF TGTGCCAGCAGCTTGTTGGGGGCTCGGGCCCAGTACTTC
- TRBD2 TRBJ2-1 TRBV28 CASRDPGTSGRGEFF TGTGCCAGCAGGGACCCCGGGACTAGCGGGAGGGGTGAGTTCTTC
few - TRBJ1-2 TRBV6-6 CASSYGGANYGYTF TGTGCCAGCAGTTACGGTGGTGCTAACTATGGCTACACCTTC
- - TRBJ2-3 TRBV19 CASSTIPLGHTDTQYF TGTGCCAGTAGTACCATTCCCCTAGGGCACACAGATACGCAGTATTTT
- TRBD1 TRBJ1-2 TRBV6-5 CASWTGGNYGYTF TGTGCCAGTTGGACAGGGGGGAACTATGGCTACACCTTC
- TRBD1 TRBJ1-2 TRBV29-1 CSVSPGQGINYGYTF TGCAGCGTTTCCCCAGGACAGGGTATTAACTATGGCTACACCTTC
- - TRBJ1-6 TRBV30 CAWSVRQSDRRDF TGTGCCTGGAGTGTACGACAGTCGGACCGGCGAGACTTT
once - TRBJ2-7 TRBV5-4 CASSRVGQNYEQYF TGTGCCAGCAGCCGAGTCGGACAGAACTACGAGCAGTACTTC
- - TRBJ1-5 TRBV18 CASSPLPGRKNQPQHF TGTGCCAGCTCACCATTACCAGGGAGGAAAAATCAGCCCCAGCATTTT
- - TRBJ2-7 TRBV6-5 CASKSGDEQYF TGTGCCAGCAAAAGCGGCGACGAGCAGTACTTC
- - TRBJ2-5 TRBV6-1 CASKESRSQTQYF TGTGCCAGCAAGGAAAGCCGCAGCCAGACCCAGTACTTC
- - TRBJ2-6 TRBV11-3 CASSLGAGANVLTF TGTGCCAGCAGCTTAGGGGCTGGGGCCAACGTCCTGACTTTC
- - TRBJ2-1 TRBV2 CASSRVNEQFF TGTGCCAGTTCCAGGGTCAATGAGCAGTTCTTC
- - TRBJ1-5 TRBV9 CASSVDGSSNQPQHF TGTGCCAGCAGCGTAGATGGGAGTAGCAATCAGCCCCAGCATTTT
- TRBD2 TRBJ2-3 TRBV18 CASSLLAASTDTQYF TGTGCCAGCTCACTCCTAGCGGCTAGCACAGATACGCAGTATTTT
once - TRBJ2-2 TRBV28 CASSLLGRKNTGELFF TGTGCCAGCAGTTTACTGGGACGGAAGAACACCGGGGAGCTGTTTTTT
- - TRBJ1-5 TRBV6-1 CASSNQPQHF TGTGCCAGCAGTAATCAGCCCCAGCATTTT
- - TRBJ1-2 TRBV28 CASSSYYSEGGYTF TGTGCCAGCAGTTCCTACTATTCTGAGGGGGGCTACACCTTC
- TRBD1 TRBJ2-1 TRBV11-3 CASSPWGQGNFNEQFF TGTGCCAGCAGCCCTTGGGGACAGGGAAATTTCAATGAGCAGTTCTTC
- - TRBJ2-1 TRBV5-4 CASSFLGGLSYNEQFF TGTGCCAGCAGCTTCCTGGGAGGCCTCTCCTACAATGAGCAGTTCTTC
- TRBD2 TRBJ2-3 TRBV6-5 CASSSGTSRLPDTQYF TGTGCCAGCAGTTCAGGGACTAGCCGACTCCCAGATACGCAGTATTTT
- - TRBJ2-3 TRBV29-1 CSGATEDTQYF TGCAGCGGGGCGACGGAGGATACGCAGTATTTT
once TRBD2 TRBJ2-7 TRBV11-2 CASSPGGLAGVVQYF TGTGCCAGCAGCCCAGGGGGGCTAGCGGGAGTTGTGCAGTACTTC
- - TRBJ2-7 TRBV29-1 CSVADPKIGYEQYF TGCAGCGTTGCGGACCCCAAAATTGGCTACGAGCAGTACTTC
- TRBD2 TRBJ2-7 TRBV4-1 CASSNLAREGYEQYF TGCGCCAGCAGCAACCTAGCCAGGGAGGGCTACGAGCAGTACTTC
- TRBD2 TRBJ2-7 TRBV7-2 CASSSLSGSIEQYF TGTGCCAGCAGCTCTCTTAGCGGGAGTATCGAGCAGTACTTC
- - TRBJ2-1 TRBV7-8 CASSRAGGYNEQFF TGTGCCAGCAGCCGTGCCGGGGGCTACAATGAGCAGTTCTTC
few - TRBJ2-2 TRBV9 CASSPPSGYTGELFF TGTGCCAGCAGCCCTCCGTCGGGGTACACCGGGGAGCTGTTTTTT
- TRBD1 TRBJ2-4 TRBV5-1 CASSGTTGVGKNIQYF TGCGCCAGCAGCGGAACGACAGGGGTTGGCAAAAACATTCAGTACTTC
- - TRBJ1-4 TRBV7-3 CASSAGLHEKLFF TGTGCCAGCTCGGCAGGGCTGCATGAAAAACTGTTTTTT
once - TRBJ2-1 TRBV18 CASSPLGEQFF TGTGCCAGCTCACCGTTAGGGGAGCAGTTCTTC
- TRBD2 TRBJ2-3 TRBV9 CASSGTSGSVTDTQYF TGTGCCAGCAGCGGGACTAGCGGGAGTGTCACAGATACGCAGTATTTT
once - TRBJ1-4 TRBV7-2 CASTPGRNEKLFF TGTGCCAGCACCCCGGGTCGTAATGAAAAACTGTTTTTT
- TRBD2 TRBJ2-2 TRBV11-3 CASSLGLAGLIGELFF TGTGCCAGCAGCTTAGGACTAGCGGGGCTGATAGGGGAGCTGTTTTTT
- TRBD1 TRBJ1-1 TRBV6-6 CASGQGNTEAFF TGTGCCAGCGGACAGGGTAACACTGAAGCTTTCTTT